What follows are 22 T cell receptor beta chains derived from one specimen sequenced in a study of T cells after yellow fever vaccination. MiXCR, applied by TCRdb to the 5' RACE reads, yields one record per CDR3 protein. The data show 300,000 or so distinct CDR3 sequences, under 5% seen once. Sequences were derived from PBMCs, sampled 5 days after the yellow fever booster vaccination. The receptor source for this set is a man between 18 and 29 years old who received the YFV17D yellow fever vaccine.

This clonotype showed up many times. CDR3 amino acids: CASSLNRNTGELFF. The CDR3 DNA reads as TGTGCCAGCAGCTTAAACAGAAACACCGGGGAGCTGTTTTTT. The chain joins TRBV7-3 to TRBJ2-2; D gene ambiguous. The CDR3 has 14 amino acids. From germline, CDR1 is SGHTA and CDR2 FQGTGA. Trimming cost V 1 base and J 2 bases, with 5 bases left between them. Full variable domain (missing parts from reference TRBV7-3 and TRBJ2-2): GAGVSQTPSNKVTEKGKYVELRCDPISGHTALYWYRQSLGQGPEFLIYFQGTGAADDSGLPNDRFFAVRPEGSVSTLKIQRTERGDSAVYLCASSLNRNTGELFFGEGSRLTVL.

This CDR3 reads CASSWTGTSYNEQFF. CDR3 DNA: TGCGCCAGCAGCTGGACCGGGACATCCTACAATGAGCAGTTCTTC. J is TRBJ2-1 and V is TRBV5-1; D is perhaps TRBD1 (6 bases). The CDR3 runs 15 residues. V lost 3 bases to trimming and J lost 1 base, with 11 bases between them. Germline V gives CDR1 SGHRS, CDR2 YFSETQ.

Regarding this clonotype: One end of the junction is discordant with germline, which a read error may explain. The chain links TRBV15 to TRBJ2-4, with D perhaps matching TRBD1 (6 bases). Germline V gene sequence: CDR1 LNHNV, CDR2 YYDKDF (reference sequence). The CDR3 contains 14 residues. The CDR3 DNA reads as TGTGCCACCAGAAACGCAGGGGACAAAGACATTCAGTACTTC. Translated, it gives CATRNAGDKDIQYF.

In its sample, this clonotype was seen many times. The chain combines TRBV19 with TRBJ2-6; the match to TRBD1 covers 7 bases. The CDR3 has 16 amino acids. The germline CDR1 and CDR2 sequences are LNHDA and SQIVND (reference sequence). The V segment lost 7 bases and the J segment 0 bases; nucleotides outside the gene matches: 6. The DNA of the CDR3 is TGTGCCAGTACGTTCGACAGGGTCTCTGGGGCCAACGTCCTGACTTTC. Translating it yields CASTFDRVSGANVLTF.

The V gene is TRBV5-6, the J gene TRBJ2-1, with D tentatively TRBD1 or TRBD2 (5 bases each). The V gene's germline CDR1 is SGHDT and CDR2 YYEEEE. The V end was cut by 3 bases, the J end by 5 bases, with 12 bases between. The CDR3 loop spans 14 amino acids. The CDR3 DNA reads TGTGCCAGCAGCTGGGCCGGGACCCACAATGAGCAGTTCTTC. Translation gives CASSWAGTHNEQFF. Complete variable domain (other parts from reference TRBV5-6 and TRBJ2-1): DAGVTQSPTHLIKTRGQQVTLRCSPKSGHDTVSWYQQALGQGPQFIFQYYEEEERQRGNFPDRFSGHQFPNYSSELNVNALLLGDSALYLCASSWAGTHNEQFFGPGTRLTVL.

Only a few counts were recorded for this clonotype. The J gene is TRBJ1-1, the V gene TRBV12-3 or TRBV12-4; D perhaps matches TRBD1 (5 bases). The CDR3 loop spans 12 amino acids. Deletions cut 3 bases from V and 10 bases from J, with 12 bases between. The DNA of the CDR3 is TGTGCCAGCAGTTTCTCGGGGCCGGCAGCTTTCTTT. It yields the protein CASSFSGPAAFF.

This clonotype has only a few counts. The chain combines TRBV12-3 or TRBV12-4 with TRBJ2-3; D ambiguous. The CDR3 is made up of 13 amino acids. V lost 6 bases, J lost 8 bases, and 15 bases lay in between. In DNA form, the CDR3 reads TGTGCCAGCAGCGTCTCCCTAGAGTTTACGCAGTATTTT. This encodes CASSVSLEFTQYF.

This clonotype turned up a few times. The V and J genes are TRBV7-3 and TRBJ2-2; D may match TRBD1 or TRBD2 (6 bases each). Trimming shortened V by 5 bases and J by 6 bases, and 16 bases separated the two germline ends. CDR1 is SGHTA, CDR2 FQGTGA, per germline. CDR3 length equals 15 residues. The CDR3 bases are TGTGCCAGCAGCGTTACTCTTAGGGGGGCCGGGGAGCTGTTTTTT. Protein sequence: CASSVTLRGAGELFF.

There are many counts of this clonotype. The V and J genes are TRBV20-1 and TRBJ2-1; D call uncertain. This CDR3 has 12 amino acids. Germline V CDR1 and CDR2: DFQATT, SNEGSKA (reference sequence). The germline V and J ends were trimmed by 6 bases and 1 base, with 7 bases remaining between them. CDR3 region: CSAQRSYNEQFF. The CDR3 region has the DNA TGCAGTGCCCAACGTTCCTACAATGAGCAGTTCTTC.

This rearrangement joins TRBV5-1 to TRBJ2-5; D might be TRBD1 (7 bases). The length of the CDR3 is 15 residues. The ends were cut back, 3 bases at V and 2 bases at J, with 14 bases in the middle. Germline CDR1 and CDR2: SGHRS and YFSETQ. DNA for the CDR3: TGCGCCAGCAGCTGGGGGGACAGACAACAAGAGACCCAGTACTTC. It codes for CASSWGDRQQETQYF. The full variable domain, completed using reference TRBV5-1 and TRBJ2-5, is KAGVTQTPRYLIKTRGQQVTLSCSPISGHRSVSWYQQTPGQGLQFLFEYFSETQRNKGNFPGRFSGRQFSNSRSEMNVSTLELGDSALYLCASSWGDRQQETQYFGPGTRLLVL.

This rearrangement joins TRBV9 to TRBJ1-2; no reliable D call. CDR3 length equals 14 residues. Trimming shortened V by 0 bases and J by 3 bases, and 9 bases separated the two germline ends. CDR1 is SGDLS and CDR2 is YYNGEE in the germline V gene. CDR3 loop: CASSVGGLDYGYTF. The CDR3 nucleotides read TGTGCCAGCAGCGTAGGGGGTTTAGACTATGGCTACACCTTC. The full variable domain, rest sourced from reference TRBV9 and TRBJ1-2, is DSGVTQTPKHLITATGQRVTLRCSPRSGDLSVYWYQQSLDQGLQFLIQYYNGEERAKGNILERFSAQQFPDLHSELNLSSLELGDSALYFCASSVGGLDYGYTFGSGTRLTVV.

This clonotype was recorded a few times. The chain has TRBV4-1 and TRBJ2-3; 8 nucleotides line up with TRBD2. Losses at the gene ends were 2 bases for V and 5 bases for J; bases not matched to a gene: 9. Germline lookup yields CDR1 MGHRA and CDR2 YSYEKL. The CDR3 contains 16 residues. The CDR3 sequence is CASSQKPGLGGDTQYF. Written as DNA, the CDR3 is TGCGCCAGCAGCCAAAAACCGGGACTAGGAGGAGATACGCAGTATTTT.

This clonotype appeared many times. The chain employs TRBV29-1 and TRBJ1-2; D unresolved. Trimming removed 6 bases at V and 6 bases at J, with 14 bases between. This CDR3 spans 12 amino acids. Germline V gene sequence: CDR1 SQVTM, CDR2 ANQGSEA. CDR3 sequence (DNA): TGCAGCGTGCCAGGAGGTCATAATGGCTACACCTTC. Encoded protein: CSVPGGHNGYTF.

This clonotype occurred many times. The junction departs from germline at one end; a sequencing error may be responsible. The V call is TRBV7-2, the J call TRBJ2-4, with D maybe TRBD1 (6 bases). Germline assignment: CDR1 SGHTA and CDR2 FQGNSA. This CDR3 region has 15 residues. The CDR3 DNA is TGTGCCAGCAGCTACAGTACCATTAAACAGGGAGTCCACTTCTTC. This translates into CASSYSTIKQGVHFF.

The CDR3 reads CSASPQQLGGYTF. CDR3 nucleotides: TGCAGTGCTTCCCCCCAGCAGTTGGGTGGCTACACCTTC. The chain employs TRBV20-1 and TRBJ1-2; D is uncertain. CDR1 DFQATT and CDR2 SNEGSKA come from the germline V gene (reference sequence). V lost 5 bases and J 7 bases, leaving 17 bases between the germline ends. The CDR3 runs 13 residues.

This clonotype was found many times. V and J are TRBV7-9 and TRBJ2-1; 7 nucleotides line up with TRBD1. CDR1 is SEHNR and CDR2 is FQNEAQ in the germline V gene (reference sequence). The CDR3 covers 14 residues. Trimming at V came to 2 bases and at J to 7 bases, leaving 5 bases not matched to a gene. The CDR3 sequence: CASSLFQGENEQFF. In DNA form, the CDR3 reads TGTGCCAGCAGCTTATTTCAGGGGGAGAATGAGCAGTTCTTC.

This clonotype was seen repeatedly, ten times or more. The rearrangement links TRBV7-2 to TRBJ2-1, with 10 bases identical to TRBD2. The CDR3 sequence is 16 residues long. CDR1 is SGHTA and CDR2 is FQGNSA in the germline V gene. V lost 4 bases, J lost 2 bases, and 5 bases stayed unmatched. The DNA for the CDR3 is TGTGCCAGCAGCTCAGACAGCGGGGGGGCCTACAATGAGCAGTTCTTC. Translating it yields CASSSDSGGAYNEQFF.

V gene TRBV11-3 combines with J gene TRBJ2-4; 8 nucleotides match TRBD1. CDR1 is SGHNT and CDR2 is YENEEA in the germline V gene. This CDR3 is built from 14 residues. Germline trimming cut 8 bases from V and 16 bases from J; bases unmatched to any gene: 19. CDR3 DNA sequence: TGTGCCAGCCGTCCGAGACAGGGGCCTCCCAGTTGTTACTTC. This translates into CASRPRQGPPSCYF.

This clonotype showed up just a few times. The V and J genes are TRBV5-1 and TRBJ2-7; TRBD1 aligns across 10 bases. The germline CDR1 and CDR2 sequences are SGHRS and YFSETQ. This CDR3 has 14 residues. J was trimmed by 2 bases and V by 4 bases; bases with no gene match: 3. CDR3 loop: CASSGDRGPYEQYF. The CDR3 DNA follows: TGCGCCAGCAGCGGGGACAGGGGCCCCTACGAGCAGTACTTC.

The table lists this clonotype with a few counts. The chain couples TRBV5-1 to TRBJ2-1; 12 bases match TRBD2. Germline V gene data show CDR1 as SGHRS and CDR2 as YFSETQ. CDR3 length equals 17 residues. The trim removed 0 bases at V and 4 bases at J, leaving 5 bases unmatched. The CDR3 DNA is TGCGCCAGCAGCTTGGATCTAGCGGGGGGGAAATACAATGAGCAGTTCTTC. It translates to CASSLDLAGGKYNEQFF.

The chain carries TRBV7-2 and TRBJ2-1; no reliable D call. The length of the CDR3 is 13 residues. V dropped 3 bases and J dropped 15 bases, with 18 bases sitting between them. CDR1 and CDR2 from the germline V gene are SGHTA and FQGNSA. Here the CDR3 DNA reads TGTGCCAGCAGCTTTCGATTAGACTCGTCCGGGTTCTTC. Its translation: CASSFRLDSSGFF. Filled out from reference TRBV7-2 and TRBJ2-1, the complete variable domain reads GAGVSQSPSNKVTEKGKDVELRCDPISGHTALYWYRQSLGQGLEFLIYFQGNSAPDKSGLPSDRFSAERTGGSVSTLTIQRTQQEDSAVYLCASSFRLDSSGFFGPGTRLTVL.

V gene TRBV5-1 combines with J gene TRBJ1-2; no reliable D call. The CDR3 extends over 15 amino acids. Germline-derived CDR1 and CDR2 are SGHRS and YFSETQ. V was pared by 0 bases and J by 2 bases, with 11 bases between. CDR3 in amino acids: CASSLAGGMNYGYTF. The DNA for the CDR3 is TGCGCCAGCAGCTTGGCCGGAGGGATGAACTATGGCTACACCTTC.